The subject of this entry is one TCR beta chain. This clonotype appeared many times. Its antigen target is currently unknown. No per-base quality is available; no much larger clone lies one base away. The library relied on PCR. Sequencing was performed on a NextSeq 500. Bulk TCR libraries were generated as previously described, with the TCR primers listed in Table S5 used. Total RNA was purified with the Qiagen AllPrep DNA/RNA kit. Before analysis, reads from multiple sequencing runs of the same library were pooled. The paper's processing steps were these. Reads were retained only if an exact TCR constant sequence was present, and the retained reads were trimmed to 150 nt and grouped according to their 12-nt molecular barcodes. Reads inside each barcode group were sub-clustered using a 15% Levenshtein threshold, and a quality-weighted consensus sequence was constructed for each RNA molecule. Non-functional sequences were excluded, and lower-count sequences lying one edit away from another sequence were also excluded. Based on fitting two negative binomial distributions, any barcode sub-cluster with under 20% of the maximum read count was discarded. TCRdb reprocessing: public reads trimmed at Q25 with fastp, clones called with MiXCR, in-frame beta chains kept. Each record represents a unique CDR3 protein, reported with the most common genes and DNA among its rows. The V and J calls and clone size come from TCRdb's table, not from the authors' own analysis. This sample gives about 510,000 distinct CDR3 sequences in total; roughly 25% of them show up just once. Of the sample, 0.76% falls within the top ten clones.

Libraries of naive CD8 T cells were built from anywhere between about 18,000 and 1,000,000 sorted cells, with 10%, 30% or 50% of the purified RNA used. On a BD FACSAria II, naive CD8 T cells were FACS-sorted as CD8+CD4-CCR7+CD45RA+ and collected into RLT Plus buffer. Roughly ten TCR copies' worth of Jurkat RNA were spiked into roughly 19,000-1,000,000 naive CD8 T cell samples to test detection sensitivity. Enrichment of CD8 T cells was done with RosetteSep CD8+ T Cell Enrichment Cocktail plus Ficoll-Paque, and ACK red cell lysis came afterward. Trimming removed 4 bases from V and 4 bases from J; the gene matches leave 3 bases unexplained. Inclusive of the bounding cysteine and phenylalanine, the CDR3 is 14 residues long. CDR3 DNA only is kept here, 42 bases in frame from base 1. The germline V gene encodes CDR1 SGHTS and CDR2 YDEGEE. The data originate from a study of molecular identifiers for immune sequencing clone quantification (dated by TCRdb to 2016 to 2018). With regard to the full study: For a replicate experiment, RNA from approximately 20,000 or 100,000 naive CD8 T cells was divided into five aliquots, of which four were sequenced. The study was a methods study using CD8 T cells to benchmark molecular-identifier clustering-based TCR repertoire sequencing (MIDCIRS) and TCR RNA copy counting.

The research as a whole found: Highly expanded clone sizes could be underestimated if identical TCR molecules share a barcode. Even against a background of some 920,000 naive CD8 T cells, spiked-in Jurkat TCR RNA amounting to a single cell's worth was reported to be detectable. Spiked-in Jurkat TCR RNA (approximately 10 copies' worth), which is not part of the donor repertoire, was contained in the naive libraries. In CMV-specific effector cells, clones with more than 20 RNA copies contained over 99% of molecules, whereas in naive cells such clones contained under 1% of molecules. Modeling indicated about 3 TCR RNA copies recovered per cell, compared with about ten by digital PCR, which implies a capture efficiency of approximately 30%. When barcode sub-clustering was omitted, TCR diversity was inflated by chimeric consensus sequences, with chimeras reaching as high as 47%.

The sample consisted of naive CD8+ T cells from blood, with Jurkat cell RNA spiked in. The label giving this sample's cell subset or site can be read as: FACS-sorted CD8+CD4-CCR7+CD45RA+ naive T cells. This receptor chain uses TRBV5-8 and TRBJ2-3; TRBD2 aligns with 10 central bases. This TCR came from a human donor in good health. Some libraries in this study had Jurkat cell RNA spiked in. CDR3 loop: CASSPGLAPDTQYF. The DNA is as follows: TGTGCCAGCAGCCCGGGACTAGCGCCAGATACGCAGTATTTT. With the rest looked up from the reference TRBV5-8 and TRBJ2-3 genes rather than sequenced, the full variable domain is EAGVTQSPTHLIKTRGQQATLRCSPISGHTSVYWYQQALGLGLQFLLWYDEGEERNRGNFPPRFSGRQFPNYSSELNVNALELEDSALYLCASSPGLAPDTQYFGPGTRLTVL.